This TCR beta chain was sequenced for a study of blood T cell repertoires in COVID-19. The wider study: COVID-19 samples from acute and convalescent phases originated in the United States, Italy and Spain. T cells, B-cell-depleted T cells, or PBMCs provided the cDNA or gDNA that served as material.

Trimming cost V 3 bases and J 3 bases, with 10 bases left between them. This CDR3 region has 13 residues. Germline CDR1 and CDR2: DFQATT and SNEGSKA (reference sequence). Here immunoSEQ multiplex PCR was the method, and the copy in TCRdb shows in-frame clones only, minus some. The repertoire holds fewer than 120,000 clones, with roughly 82% as singletons. This sequence joins TRBV20-1 and TRBJ2-3; D perhaps matches TRBD2 (5 bases). This TCR derives from a woman in her fifties or sixties with acute or convalescent COVID-19. Sequences were obtained from peripheral blood. The chain's CDR3 is CSASVTGTDTQYF. CDR3 nucleotide sequence: TGCAGTGCTAGTGTAACGGGAACAGATACGCAGTATTTT.